This T cell receptor (beta chain) comes out of a study of cytomegalovirus exposure and HLA in healthy donors. Study outcomes and limitations: Sequencing depth roughly uniform across donors was assumed in presence/absence analyses. Sequencing had likely introduced a cluster of highly shared sequence variants as an artifact.

The PCR ran on 60 Vbeta and 13 Jbeta primers. Clones were read by immunoSEQ multiplex PCR, and TCRdb kept only the in-frame ones, dropping some. The sample has over 150,000 clones; about 71% are singletons. This CDR3 is 16 amino acids long. Per the germline V gene, CDR1 is SEHNR and CDR2 is FQNEAQ (reference sequence). The V gene end was trimmed by 5 bases and the J gene end by 4 bases; junction bases not matched to a gene: 9. This clone was recorded once. What it binds is unknown. This sequence joins TRBV7-9 and TRBJ2-3, with 10 bases lining up with TRBD2. The sequenced sample was PBMCs. This receptor was obtained from a woman aged 25 to 39 in good health and CMV-seronegative. The CDR3 reads CASSSVPSGRSDTQYF. Here the CDR3 DNA reads TGTGCCAGCAGCAGCGTGCCTAGCGGGAGATCAGATACGCAGTATTTT.